This T cell receptor beta chain was recorded in a study of T cell responses to AZD1222 COVID-19 vaccine. Study-level points and caveats: Dominant at 160-218 and 743-854, vaccine-associated CD4 TCRs also spanned spike.

The CDR3 consists of 14 residues. The V gene lost 1 base and the J gene lost 6 bases, with 13 bases spanning the gap. Germline CDR1 and CDR2: LGHDT and YNNKEL (reference sequence). A single count supports this clone. Its antigen is undetermined. Only in-frame clones appear in the TCRdb table, and some are missing; sequencing was by immunoSEQ multiplex PCR. This table has about 90,000 clones, around nine tenths appearing once. The chain combines TRBV3-1 (or the pseudogene TRBV3-2) with TRBJ2-7; TRBD1 or TRBD2 may be the D gene (5 bases each). The TCR was taken from an adult in good health. The sequenced sample was peripheral blood, obtained on day 0 of AZD1222 vaccination. The CDR3 spells CASSQVPTGGEQYF. For the CDR3, the DNA is TGTGCCAGCAGCCAAGTACCCACTGGGGGCGAGCAGTACTTC.